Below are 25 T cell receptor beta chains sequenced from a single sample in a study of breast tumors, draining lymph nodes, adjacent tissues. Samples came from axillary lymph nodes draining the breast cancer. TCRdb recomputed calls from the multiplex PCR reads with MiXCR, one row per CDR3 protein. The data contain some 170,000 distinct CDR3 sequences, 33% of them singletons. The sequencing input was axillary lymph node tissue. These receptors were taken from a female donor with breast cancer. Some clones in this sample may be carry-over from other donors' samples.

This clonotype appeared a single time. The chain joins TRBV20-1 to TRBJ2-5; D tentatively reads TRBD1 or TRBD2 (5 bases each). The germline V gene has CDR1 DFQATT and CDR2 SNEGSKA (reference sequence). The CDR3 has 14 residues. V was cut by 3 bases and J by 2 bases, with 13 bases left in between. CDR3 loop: CSASTGLGQETQYF. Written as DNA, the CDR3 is TGCAGTGCTAGTACGGGGCTGGGGCAAGAGACCCAGTACTTC.

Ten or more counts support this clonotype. The CDR3 sequence: CASSLTSGSPYEQYF. CDR3 sequence (DNA): TGCGCCAGCAGCTTGACTAGCGGGTCGCCCTACGAGCAGTACTTC. The rearrangement uses TRBV5-1 and TRBJ2-7, with 9 bases aligning to TRBD2. CDR1 is SGHRS, CDR2 YFSETQ, per germline. This CDR3 comprises 15 residues. V trimming: 1 base; J trimming: 2 bases; junction bases outside the gene matches: 4.

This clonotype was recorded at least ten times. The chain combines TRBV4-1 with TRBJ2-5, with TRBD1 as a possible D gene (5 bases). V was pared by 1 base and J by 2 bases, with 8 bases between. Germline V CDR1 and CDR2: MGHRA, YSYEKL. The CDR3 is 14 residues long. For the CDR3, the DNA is TGCGCCAGCAGCCAAGCGCAGGGTCAAGAGACCCAGTACTTC. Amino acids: CASSQAQGQETQYF.

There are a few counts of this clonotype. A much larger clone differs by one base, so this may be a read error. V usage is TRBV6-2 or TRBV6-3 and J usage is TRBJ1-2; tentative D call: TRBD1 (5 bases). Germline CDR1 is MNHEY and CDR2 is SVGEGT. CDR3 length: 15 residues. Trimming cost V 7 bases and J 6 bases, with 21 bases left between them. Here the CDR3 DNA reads TGTGCCAGCAAACTTGGGGACCGTCATGATCATGGCTACACCTTC. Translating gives CASKLGDRHDHGYTF.

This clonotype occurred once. CDR3 loop: CASSHTDRGYNQPLHF. DNA for the CDR3: TGCGCCAGCAGCCATACGGACAGGGGATACAATCAGCCCCTCCACTTT. The V gene is TRBV4-1, the J gene TRBJ1-6, with 9 bases matching TRBD1. The V and J ends lost 3 bases and 13 bases, in that order; junction bases with no gene match: 13. In germline, CDR1 is MGHRA, CDR2 YSYEKL. The CDR3 has 16 amino acids.

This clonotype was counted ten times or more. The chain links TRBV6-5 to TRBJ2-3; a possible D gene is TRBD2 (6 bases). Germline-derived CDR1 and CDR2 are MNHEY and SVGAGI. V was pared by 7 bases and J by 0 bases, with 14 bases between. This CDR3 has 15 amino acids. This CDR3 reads CASTFSGDSTDTQYF. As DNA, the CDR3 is TGTGCCAGCACTTTTAGCGGAGATAGCACAGATACGCAGTATTTT.

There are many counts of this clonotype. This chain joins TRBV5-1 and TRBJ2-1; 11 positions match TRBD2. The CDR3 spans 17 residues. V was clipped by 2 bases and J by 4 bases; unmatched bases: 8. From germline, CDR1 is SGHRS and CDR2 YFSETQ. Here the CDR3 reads CASSFPLAGGYYNEQFF. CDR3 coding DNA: TGCGCCAGCAGCTTCCCATTAGCGGGGGGGTATTACAATGAGCAGTTCTTC. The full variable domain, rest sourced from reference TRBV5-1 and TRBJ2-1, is KAGVTQTPRYLIKTRGQQVTLSCSPISGHRSVSWYQQTPGQGLQFLFEYFSETQRNKGNFPGRFSGRQFSNSRSEMNVSTLELGDSALYLCASSFPLAGGYYNEQFFGPGTRLTVL.

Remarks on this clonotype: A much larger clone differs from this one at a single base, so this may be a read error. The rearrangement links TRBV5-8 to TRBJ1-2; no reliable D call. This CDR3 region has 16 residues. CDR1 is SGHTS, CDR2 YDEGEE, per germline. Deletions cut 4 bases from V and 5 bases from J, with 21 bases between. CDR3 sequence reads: CASSQYEAASTYGYTF. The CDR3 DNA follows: TGTGCCAGCAGCCAATACGAGGCGGCCTCCACGTATGGCTACACCTTC.

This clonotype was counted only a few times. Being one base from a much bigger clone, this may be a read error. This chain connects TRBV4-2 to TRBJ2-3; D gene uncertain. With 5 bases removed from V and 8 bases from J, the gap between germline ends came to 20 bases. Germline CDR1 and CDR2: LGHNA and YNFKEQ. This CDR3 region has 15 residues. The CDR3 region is CASSLGAGAGCTQYF. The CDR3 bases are TGTGCCAGCAGCTTGGGCGCCGGAGCCGGCTGTACGCAGTATTTT.

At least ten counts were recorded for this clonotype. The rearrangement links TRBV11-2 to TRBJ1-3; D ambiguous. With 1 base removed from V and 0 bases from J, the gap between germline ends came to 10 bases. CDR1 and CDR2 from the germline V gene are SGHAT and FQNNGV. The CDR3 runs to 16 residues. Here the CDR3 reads CASSLGTAFSGNTIYF. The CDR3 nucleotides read TGTGCCAGCAGCTTAGGTACAGCGTTCTCTGGAAACACCATATATTTT.

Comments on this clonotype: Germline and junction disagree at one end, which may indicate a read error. The CDR3 sequence is CAGSEQESTKTQYF. For the CDR3, the DNA is TGTGCCGGCAGTGAACAGGAGTCCACGAAGACCCAGTACTTC. The chain recombines TRBV6-1 with TRBJ2-5, with a tentative D call TRBD1 (5 bases). CDR1 is MNHNS, CDR2 SASEGT, per germline. The CDR3 spans 14 residues.

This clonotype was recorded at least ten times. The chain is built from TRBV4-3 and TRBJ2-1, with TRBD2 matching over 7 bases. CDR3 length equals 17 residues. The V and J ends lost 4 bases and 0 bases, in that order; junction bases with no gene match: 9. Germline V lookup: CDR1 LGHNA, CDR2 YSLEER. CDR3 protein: CASSRGSRTSSYNEQFF. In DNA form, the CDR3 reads TGCGCCAGCAGCCGCGGGAGCCGGACTAGCTCCTACAATGAGCAGTTCTTC.

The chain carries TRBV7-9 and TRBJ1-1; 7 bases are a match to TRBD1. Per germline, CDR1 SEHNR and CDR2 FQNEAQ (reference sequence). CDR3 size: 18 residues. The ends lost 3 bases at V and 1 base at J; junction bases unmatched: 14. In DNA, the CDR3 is TGTGCCAGCAGCTTTCTTAGACAGGGACGCGGAGGGAACACTGAAGCTTTCTTT. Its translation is CASSFLRQGRGGNTEAFF.

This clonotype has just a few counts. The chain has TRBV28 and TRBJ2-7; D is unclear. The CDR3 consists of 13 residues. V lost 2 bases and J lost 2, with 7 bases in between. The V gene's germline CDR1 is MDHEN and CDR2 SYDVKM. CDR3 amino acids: CASSLGSTYEQYF. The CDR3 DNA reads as TGTGCCAGCAGTTTAGGCAGCACCTACGAGCAGTACTTC. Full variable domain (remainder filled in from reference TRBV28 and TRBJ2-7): DVKVTQSSRYLVKRTGEKVFLECVQDMDHENMFWYRQDPGLGLRLIYFSYDVKMKEKGDIPEGYSVSREKKERFSLILESASTNQTSMYLCASSLGSTYEQYFGPGTRLTVT.

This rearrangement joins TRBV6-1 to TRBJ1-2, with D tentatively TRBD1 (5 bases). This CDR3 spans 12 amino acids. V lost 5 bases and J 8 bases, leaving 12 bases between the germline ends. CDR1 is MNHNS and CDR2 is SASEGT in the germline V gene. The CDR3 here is CASSPGGKGYTF. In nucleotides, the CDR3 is TGTGCCAGCAGTCCGGGGGGGAAGGGCTACACCTTC.

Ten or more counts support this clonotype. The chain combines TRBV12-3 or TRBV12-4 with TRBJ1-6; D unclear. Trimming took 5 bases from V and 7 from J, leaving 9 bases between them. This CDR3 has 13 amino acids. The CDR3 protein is CASSRAENSPLHF. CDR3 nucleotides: TGTGCCAGCAGTCGGGCGGAGAATTCACCCCTCCACTTT.

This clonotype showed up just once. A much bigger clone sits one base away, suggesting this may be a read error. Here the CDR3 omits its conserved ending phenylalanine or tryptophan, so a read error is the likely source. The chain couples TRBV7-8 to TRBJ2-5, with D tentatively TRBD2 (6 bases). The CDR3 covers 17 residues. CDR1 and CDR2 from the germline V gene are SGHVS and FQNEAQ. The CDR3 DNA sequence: TGTGCCAGCAGCGGAGGCGGGACCGGGCAGGGACGAGAGCCCCAGTACCTC. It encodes CASSGGGTGQGREPQYL.

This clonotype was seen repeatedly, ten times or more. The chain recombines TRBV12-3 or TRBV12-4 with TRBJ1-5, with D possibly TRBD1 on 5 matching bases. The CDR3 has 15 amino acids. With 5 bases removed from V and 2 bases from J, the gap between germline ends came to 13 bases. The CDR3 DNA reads TGTGCCAGCAGTACCCTCGGGGGAGGCAATCAGCCCCAGCATTTT. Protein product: CASSTLGGGNQPQHF.

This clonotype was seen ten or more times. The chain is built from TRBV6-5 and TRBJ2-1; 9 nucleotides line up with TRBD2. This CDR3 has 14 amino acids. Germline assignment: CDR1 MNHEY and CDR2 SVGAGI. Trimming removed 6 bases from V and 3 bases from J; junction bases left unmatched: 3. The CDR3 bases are TGTGCCAGCAGAGCGGGGGGCCTCTACAATGAGCAGTTCTTC. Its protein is CASRAGGLYNEQFF.

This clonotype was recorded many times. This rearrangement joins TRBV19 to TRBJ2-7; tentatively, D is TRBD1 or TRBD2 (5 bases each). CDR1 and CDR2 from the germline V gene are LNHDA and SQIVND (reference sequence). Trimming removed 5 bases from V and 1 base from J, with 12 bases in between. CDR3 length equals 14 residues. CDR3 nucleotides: TGTGCCAGTAGTTGGGGGTTGATGTCCTACGAGCAGTACTTC. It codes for CASSWGLMSYEQYF.

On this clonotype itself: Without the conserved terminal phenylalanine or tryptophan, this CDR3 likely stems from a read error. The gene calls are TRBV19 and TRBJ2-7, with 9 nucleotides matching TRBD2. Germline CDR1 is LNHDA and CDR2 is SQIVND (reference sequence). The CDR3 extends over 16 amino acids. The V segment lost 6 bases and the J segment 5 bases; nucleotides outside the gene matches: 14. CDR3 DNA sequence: TGTGCCAGTAGCCTTTTGGCGGGAGGGCCGGCAGACGAGCAGTACCTC. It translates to CASSLLAGGPADEQYL.

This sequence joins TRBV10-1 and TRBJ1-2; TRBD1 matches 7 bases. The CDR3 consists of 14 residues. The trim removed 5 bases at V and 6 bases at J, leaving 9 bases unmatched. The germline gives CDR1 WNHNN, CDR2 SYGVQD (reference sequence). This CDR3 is CASSQTGRYDGYTF. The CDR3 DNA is TGCGCCAGCAGTCAGACAGGGAGATACGATGGCTACACCTTC.

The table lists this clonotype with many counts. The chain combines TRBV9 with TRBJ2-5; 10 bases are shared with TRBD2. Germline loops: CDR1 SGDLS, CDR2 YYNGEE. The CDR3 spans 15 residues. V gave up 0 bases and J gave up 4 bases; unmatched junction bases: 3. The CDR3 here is CASSVVASGGETQYF. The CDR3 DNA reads TGTGCCAGCAGCGTAGTGGCTAGCGGGGGAGAGACCCAGTACTTC.

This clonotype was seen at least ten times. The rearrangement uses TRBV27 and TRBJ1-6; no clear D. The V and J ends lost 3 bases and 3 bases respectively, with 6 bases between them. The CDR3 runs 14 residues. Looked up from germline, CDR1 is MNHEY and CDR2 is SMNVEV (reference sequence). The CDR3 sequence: CASSLGGYNSPLHF. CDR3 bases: TGTGCCAGCAGTTTGGGTGGCTATAATTCACCCCTCCACTTT.

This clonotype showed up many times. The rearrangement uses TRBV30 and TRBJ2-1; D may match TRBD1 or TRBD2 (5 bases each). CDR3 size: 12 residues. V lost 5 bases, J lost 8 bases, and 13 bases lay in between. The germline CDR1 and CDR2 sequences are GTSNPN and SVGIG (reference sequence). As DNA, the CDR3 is TGTGCCTGGGCCCTGAGGGGAGATGAGCAGTTCTTC. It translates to CAWALRGDEQFF.